The 25 T cell receptor beta chains reported below all come from one sample, sequenced in a study of blood T cell repertoires in COVID-19. Repertoires were generated with immunoSEQ multiplex PCR, while TCRdb's copy carries only in-frame clones and drops some. The sample lists some 180,000 clones; more than 70% were seen once. Sequenced sample: PBMCs or T cells enriched from blood (not recorded which). These receptors came from a man aged 35 to 55 who had recovered from COVID-19.

The chain recombines TRBV20-1 with TRBJ2-1; D possibly corresponds to TRBD1 (5 bases). CDR1 and CDR2 from the germline V gene are DFQATT and SNEGSKA (reference sequence). Trimming cost V 3 bases and J 1 base, with 10 bases left between them. The CDR3 is made up of 14 amino acids. DNA for the CDR3: TGCAGTGCTAGTCTAGGGGATTCCTACAATGAGCAGTTCTTC. Translating gives CSASLGDSYNEQFF.

The chain couples TRBV2 to TRBJ2-5; D is undetermined. The CDR3 contains 12 residues. Germline V gives CDR1 SNHLY, CDR2 FYNNEI. V gave up 7 bases and J gave up 5 bases, with 11 bases separating them. The DNA of the CDR3 is TGTGCCAGCAATACTAAGGCGGAGACCCAGTACTTC. This sequence encodes CASNTKAETQYF.

This chain connects TRBV30 to TRBJ2-2; D is unresolved. The CDR3 has 13 amino acids. V lost 0 bases and J lost 6, with 8 bases in between. Germline loops: CDR1 GTSNPN, CDR2 SVGIG (reference sequence). CDR3 loop: CAWSVLRAGELFF. The CDR3 nucleotides are TGTGCCTGGAGTGTACTCCGGGCCGGGGAGCTGTTTTTT.

The V call is TRBV30, the J call TRBJ2-2; D might be TRBD2 (6 bases). This CDR3 has 14 residues. Germline values: CDR1 GTSNPN, CDR2 SVGIG (reference sequence). The V end lost 0 bases, the J end lost 8 bases, and 13 bases lay between the germline ends. CDR3 amino acids: CAWSVGLLGGELFF. The CDR3 region has the DNA TGTGCCTGGAGTGTGGGACTGCTTGGAGGGGAGCTGTTTTTT.

The rearrangement links TRBV6-4 to TRBJ2-2, with D unclear. Per germline, CDR1 MRHNA and CDR2 SNTAGT. V was clipped by 0 bases and J by 8 bases, with 10 bases between them. This CDR3 is 14 amino acids long. CDR3 sequence (DNA): TGTGCCAGCAGTGACTCTTGGCTCTCGGGGGAGCTGTTTTTT. Protein: CASSDSWLSGELFF.

The chain has TRBV10-2 and TRBJ2-2; 8 bases are a match to TRBD1. Losses at the gene ends were 3 bases for V and 7 bases for J; bases not matched to a gene: 7. CDR1 and CDR2 from the germline V gene are WSHSY and SAAADI. This CDR3 has 15 residues. The CDR3 region is CASSDLTGVGGELFF. In DNA form, the CDR3 reads TGCGCCAGCAGTGATTTGACAGGGGTTGGCGGGGAGCTGTTTTTT.

This clone has just one count. The gene calls are TRBV19 and TRBJ1-1; 7 bases line up with TRBD1. J lost 14 bases, V lost 8 bases, and 17 bases had no gene match. The germline V gene encodes CDR1 LNHDA and CDR2 SQIVND (reference sequence). This CDR3 region has 13 residues. As DNA, the CDR3 is TGTGCCAGTGAGGACAGGAATATCCCGATGAAATTCTTT. Translation gives CASEDRNIPMKFF.

The chain has TRBV7-9 and TRBJ1-2, with 12 bases that match TRBD1. Germline assignment: CDR1 SEHNR and CDR2 FQNEAQ (reference sequence). The CDR3 spans 18 residues. V was pared by 5 bases and J by 3 bases, with 13 bases of the junction left unmatched. The CDR3 loop reads CASSPVILGTGGDYGYTF. CDR3 nucleotides: TGTGCCAGCAGCCCCGTAATACTAGGGACAGGGGGCGACTATGGCTACACCTTC.

The genes are TRBV18 and TRBJ1-3; no clear D. This CDR3 comprises 17 residues. Trimming stripped 0 bases from V and 3 bases from J, with 15 bases between. Germline CDR1 KGHSH, CDR2 LQKENI. The CDR3 coding sequence is TGTGCCAGCTCACCACCTCTCGAGGGAGGCGGTGGAAACACCATATATTTT. Its translation: CASSPPLEGGGGNTIYF.

The gene calls are TRBV7-9 and TRBJ1-1; D possibly corresponds to TRBD1 (6 bases). V was clipped by 0 bases and J by 10 bases, with 15 bases between them. This CDR3 has 14 amino acids. Germline CDR1 is SEHNR and CDR2 is FQNEAQ (reference sequence). The CDR3 region is CASSLATGGRAAFF. CDR3 DNA: TGTGCCAGCAGCTTAGCGACAGGTGGCCGGGCAGCTTTCTTT.

The rearrangement joins TRBV3-1 (or the pseudogene TRBV3-2) to TRBJ1-6; TRBD1 agrees at 11 bases. V shed 3 bases, J shed 13 bases, and the junction held 11 bases outside the gene matches. Germline CDR1 is LGHDT and CDR2 is YNNKEL (reference sequence). This CDR3 region has 16 residues. The CDR3 sequence: CASSHRGTGGKAPLHF. The CDR3, as DNA: TGTGCCAGCAGCCATCGCGGGACAGGGGGGAAGGCGCCCCTCCACTTT.

CDR3 amino acids: CASSQVTAGPSTF. The CDR3 coding sequence is TGCGCCAGCAGCCAAGTTACGGCAGGGCCATCCACCTTC. The chain combines TRBV4-1 with TRBJ1-2; D is possibly TRBD1 (5 bases). The CDR3 has 13 residues. Germline lookup yields CDR1 MGHRA and CDR2 YSYEKL. The V end was cut by 1 base, the J end by 13 bases, with 16 bases between.

The CDR3 loop is CASSSGTSGGAGELFF. In nucleotides, the CDR3 is TGTGCCAGCAGCTCTGGGACTAGCGGGGGGGCCGGGGAGCTGTTTTTT. The V gene is TRBV11-2, the J gene TRBJ2-2, with 16 bases fitting TRBD2. Trimming removed 4 bases from V and 6 bases from J; junction bases left unmatched: 2. Germline CDR1 is SGHAT and CDR2 is FQNNGV. This CDR3 spans 16 amino acids.

This chain connects TRBV7-6 to TRBJ2-2; 7 bases agree with TRBD2. The CDR3 is 15 amino acids. Germline assignment: CDR1 SGHVS and CDR2 FNYEAQ. V lost 3 bases, J lost 3 bases, and 4 bases stayed unmatched. CDR3 bases: TGTGCCAGCAGCTTGCGGGAGATTCACACCGGGGAGCTGTTTTTT. It encodes CASSLREIHTGELFF.

This clone has a handful of counts. V and J are TRBV7-9 and TRBJ1-2; D not resolved. The V end was cut by 4 bases, the J end by 6 bases, with 9 bases between. This CDR3 region has 12 residues. Germline CDR1 reads SEHNR; CDR2 reads FQNEAQ (reference sequence). The chain's CDR3 is CASSSLLDGYTF. For the CDR3, the DNA is TGTGCCAGCAGCTCCCTTCTAGATGGCTACACCTTC.

V and J are TRBV12-2 and TRBJ2-7; the table's D call, TRBD2, has no DNA check behind it. TRBV12-2 is reported as a pseudogene. This CDR3 comprises 15 residues. The CDR3 region is CASRLRAGGTYEQYF. CDR3 in DNA: TGTGCAAGTCGCTTAAGGGCGGGAGGGACCTACGAGCAGTACTTC.

The CDR3, as DNA: TGCAGTGCTAGTAGGTCGGCAGGGGCCTACGAGCAGTACTTC. Translation: CSASRSAGAYEQYF. This rearrangement joins TRBV20-1 to TRBJ2-7, with D tentatively TRBD1 (6 bases). This CDR3 is 14 amino acids long. V shed 3 bases and J shed 2 bases, with 14 bases lying between them. Looked up from germline, CDR1 is DFQATT and CDR2 is SNEGSKA (reference sequence).

The rearrangement joins TRBV5-1 to TRBJ1-3, with D possibly TRBD1 on 5 matching bases. The CDR3 has 13 amino acids. The ends were cut back, 4 bases at V and 5 bases at J, with 10 bases in the middle. Per the germline V gene, CDR1 is SGHRS and CDR2 is YFSETQ. This CDR3 is CASSLGDRNTIYF. CDR3 sequence (DNA): TGCGCCAGCAGCCTAGGGGATCGAAACACCATATATTTT.

This chain links TRBV19 with TRBJ2-7; the match to TRBD1 covers 10 bases. This CDR3 is 18 amino acids long. The J segment lost 2 bases and the V segment lost 1 base, leaving 11 bases of the junction unmatched. Germline V gene sequence: CDR1 LNHDA, CDR2 SQIVND (reference sequence). Written as DNA, the CDR3 is TGTGCCAGTAGTATAGCCATCATAGGGACAGGGGCGCCCTACGAGCAGTACTTC. This gives the protein CASSIAIIGTGAPYEQYF.

This clone was seen a single time. The chain employs TRBV5-3 and TRBJ2-4; maybe TRBD2 (6 bases). TRBV5-3 has ORF status, its function being uncertain. The V gene lost 0 bases and the J gene lost 8 bases, with 12 bases spanning the gap. The CDR3 has 14 amino acids. The CDR3 sequence: CARSLAGGADIQYF. The CDR3 bases are TGTGCCAGAAGCTTGGCAGGCGGGGCGGACATTCAGTACTTC.

The V gene is TRBV18, the J gene TRBJ1-1, with D perhaps TRBD1 (5 bases). The germline V gene encodes CDR1 KGHSH and CDR2 LQKENI. This CDR3 has 14 residues. The V end lost 3 bases, the J end lost 3 bases, and 11 bases lay between the germline ends. The CDR3 loop reads CASSPGGGDTEAFF. The CDR3 DNA reads as TGTGCCAGCTCACCCGGGGGAGGGGACACTGAAGCTTTCTTT.

This clone was observed once. The chain uses TRBV7-6 and TRBJ1-4; 9 bases are shared with TRBD1. The CDR3 sequence is 15 residues long. Germline loops: CDR1 SGHVS, CDR2 FNYEAQ. The V and J ends lost 5 bases and 8 bases, in that order; junction bases with no gene match: 9. The CDR3 nucleotides read TGTGCCAGCAGCCAAGGGACAGGGTCAGGCGAAAAACTGTTTTTT. It yields the protein CASSQGTGSGEKLFF.

The V gene is TRBV4-2, the J gene TRBJ2-1, with a weak D call TRBD2 (7 bases). The CDR3 is 16 residues long. V lost 5 bases and J 8 bases, leaving 22 bases between the germline ends. Germline-derived CDR1 and CDR2 are LGHNA and YNFKEQ. CDR3 region: CASSGAGASVADEQFF. In DNA, the CDR3 is TGTGCCAGCAGCGGGGCGGGGGCGTCGGTCGCGGATGAGCAGTTCTTC.

The chain carries TRBV6-1 and TRBJ1-1; no clear D gene. The germline CDR1 and CDR2 sequences are MNHNS and SASEGT. V dropped 1 base and J dropped 4 bases, with 7 bases sitting between them. The CDR3 spans 13 residues. CDR3 nucleotide sequence: TGTGCCAGCAGTGAAGATCTAACCACTGAAGCTTTCTTT. This translates into CASSEDLTTEAFF.

The chain joins TRBV11-2 to TRBJ1-2; tentatively, D is TRBD1 (5 bases). Germline V gene sequence: CDR1 SGHAT, CDR2 FQNNGV. The CDR3 covers 13 residues. Deletions cut 5 bases from V and 0 bases from J, with 7 bases between. The CDR3 is CASSADTNYGYTF. CDR3 bases: TGTGCCAGCAGCGCGGACACTAACTATGGCTACACCTTC.